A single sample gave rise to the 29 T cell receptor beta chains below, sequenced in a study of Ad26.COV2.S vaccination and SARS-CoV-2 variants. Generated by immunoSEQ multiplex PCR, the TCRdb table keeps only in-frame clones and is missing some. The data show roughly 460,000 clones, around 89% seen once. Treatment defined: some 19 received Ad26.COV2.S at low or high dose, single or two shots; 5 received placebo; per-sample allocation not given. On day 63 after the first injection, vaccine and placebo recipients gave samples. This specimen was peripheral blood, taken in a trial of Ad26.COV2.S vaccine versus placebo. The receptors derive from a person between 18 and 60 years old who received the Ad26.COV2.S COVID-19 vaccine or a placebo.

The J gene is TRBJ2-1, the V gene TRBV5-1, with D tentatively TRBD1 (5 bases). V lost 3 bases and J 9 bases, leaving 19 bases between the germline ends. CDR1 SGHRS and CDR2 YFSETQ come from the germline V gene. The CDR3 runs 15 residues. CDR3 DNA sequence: TGCGCCAGCAGCTGGAGCCCTTTAGGGGTTAGTGAGCAGTTCTTC. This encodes CASSWSPLGVSEQFF.

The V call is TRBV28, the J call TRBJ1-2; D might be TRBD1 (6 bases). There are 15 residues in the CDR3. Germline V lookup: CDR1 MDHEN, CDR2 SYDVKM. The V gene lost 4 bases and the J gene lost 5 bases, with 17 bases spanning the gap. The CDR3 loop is CASSSTFTGRYGYTF. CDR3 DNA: TGTGCCAGCAGTTCCACCTTTACAGGGCGATATGGCTACACCTTC.

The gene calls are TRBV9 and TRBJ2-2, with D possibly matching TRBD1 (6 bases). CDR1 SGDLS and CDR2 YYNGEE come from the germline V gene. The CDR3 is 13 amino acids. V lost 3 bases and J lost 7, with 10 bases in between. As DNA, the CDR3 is TGTGCCAGCAGCGCATCGACAGGCGGGGAGCTGTTTTTT. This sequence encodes CASSASTGGELFF.

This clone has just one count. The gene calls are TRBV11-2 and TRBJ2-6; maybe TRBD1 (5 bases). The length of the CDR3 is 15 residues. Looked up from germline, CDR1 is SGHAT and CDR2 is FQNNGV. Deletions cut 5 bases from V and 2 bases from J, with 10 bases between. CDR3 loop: CASSARAPGANVLTF. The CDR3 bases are TGTGCCAGCAGCGCCAGGGCGCCTGGGGCCAACGTCCTGACTTTC. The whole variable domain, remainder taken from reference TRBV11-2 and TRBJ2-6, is EAGVAQSPRYKIIEKRQSVAFWCNPISGHATLYWYQQILGQGPKLLIQFQNNGVVDDSQLPKDRFSAERLKGVDSTLKIQPAKLEDSAVYLCASSARAPGANVLTFGAGSRLTVL.

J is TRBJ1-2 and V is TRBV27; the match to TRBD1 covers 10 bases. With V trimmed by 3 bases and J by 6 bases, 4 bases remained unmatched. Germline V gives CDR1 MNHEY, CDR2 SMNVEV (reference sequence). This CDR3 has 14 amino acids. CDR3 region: CASSLGQGYDGYTF. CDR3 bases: TGTGCCAGCAGTTTGGGACAGGGGTACGATGGCTACACCTTC.

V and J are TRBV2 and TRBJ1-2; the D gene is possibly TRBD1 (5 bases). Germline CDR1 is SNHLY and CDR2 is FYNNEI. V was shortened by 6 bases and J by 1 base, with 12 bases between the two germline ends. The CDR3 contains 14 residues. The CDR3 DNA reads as TGTGCCAGCAGCGCCGGGACTTTTAACTATGGCTACACCTTC. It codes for CASSAGTFNYGYTF.

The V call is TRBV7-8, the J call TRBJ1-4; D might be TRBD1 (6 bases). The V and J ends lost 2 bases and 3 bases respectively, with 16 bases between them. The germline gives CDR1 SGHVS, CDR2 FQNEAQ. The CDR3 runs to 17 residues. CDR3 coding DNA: TGTGCCAGCAGCTTAACGAGCGGAAAGGGGGCTAATGAAAAACTGTTTTTT. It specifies CASSLTSGKGANEKLFF.

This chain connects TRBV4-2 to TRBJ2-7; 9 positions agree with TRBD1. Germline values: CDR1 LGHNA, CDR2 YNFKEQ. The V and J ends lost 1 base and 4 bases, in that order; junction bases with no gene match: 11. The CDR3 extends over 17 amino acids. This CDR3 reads CASSQAPGQGGPYEQYF. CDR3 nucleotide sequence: TGTGCCAGCAGCCAAGCTCCGGGACAGGGTGGACCTTACGAGCAGTACTTC.

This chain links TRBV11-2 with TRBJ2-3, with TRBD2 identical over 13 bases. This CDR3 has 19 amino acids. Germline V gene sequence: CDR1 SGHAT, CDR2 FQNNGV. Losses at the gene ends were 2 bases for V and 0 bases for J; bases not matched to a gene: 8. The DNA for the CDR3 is TGTGCCAGCAGCTTATTTTTGGGACTAGCGGGAATAAGCACAGATACGCAGTATTTT. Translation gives CASSLFLGLAGISTDTQYF.

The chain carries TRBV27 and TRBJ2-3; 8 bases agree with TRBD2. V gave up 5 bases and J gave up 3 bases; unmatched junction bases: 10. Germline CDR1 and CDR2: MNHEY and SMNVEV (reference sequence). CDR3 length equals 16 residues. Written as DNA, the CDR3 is TGTGCCAGCAGTGTCTTATCGGGACTAGGAACAGATACGCAGTATTTT. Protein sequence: CASSVLSGLGTDTQYF.

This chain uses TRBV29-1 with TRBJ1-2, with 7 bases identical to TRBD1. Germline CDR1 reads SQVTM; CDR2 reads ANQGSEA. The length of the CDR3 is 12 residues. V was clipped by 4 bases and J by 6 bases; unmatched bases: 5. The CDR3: CSVVGQTHGYTF. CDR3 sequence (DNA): TGCAGCGTTGTGGGACAGACCCATGGCTACACCTTC.

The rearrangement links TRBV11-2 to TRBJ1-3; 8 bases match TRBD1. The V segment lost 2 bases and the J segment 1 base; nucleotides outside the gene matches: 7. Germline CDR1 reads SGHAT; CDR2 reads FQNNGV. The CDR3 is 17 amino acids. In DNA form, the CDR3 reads TGTGCCAGCAGCTTACTGGCCAGGGGGCCTTCTGGAAACACCATATATTTT. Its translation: CASSLLARGPSGNTIYF.

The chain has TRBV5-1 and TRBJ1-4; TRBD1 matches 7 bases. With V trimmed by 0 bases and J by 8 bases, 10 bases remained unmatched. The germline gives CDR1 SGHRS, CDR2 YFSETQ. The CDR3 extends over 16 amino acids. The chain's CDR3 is CASSLDGGTASEKLFF. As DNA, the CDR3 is TGCGCCAGCAGCTTGGATGGTGGGACAGCCTCCGAAAAACTGTTTTTT. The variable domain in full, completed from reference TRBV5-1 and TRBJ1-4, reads KAGVTQTPRYLIKTRGQQVTLSCSPISGHRSVSWYQQTPGQGLQFLFEYFSETQRNKGNFPGRFSGRQFSNSRSEMNVSTLELGDSALYLCASSLDGGTASEKLFFGSGTQLSVL.

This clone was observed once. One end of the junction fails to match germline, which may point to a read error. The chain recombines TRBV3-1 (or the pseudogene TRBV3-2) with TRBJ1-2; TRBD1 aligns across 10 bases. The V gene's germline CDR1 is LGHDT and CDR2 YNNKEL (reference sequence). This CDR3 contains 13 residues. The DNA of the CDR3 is TGTGCCAGCAGCCAAGATCCAGGGACAGGGGTTATCTTC. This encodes CASSQDPGTGVIF.

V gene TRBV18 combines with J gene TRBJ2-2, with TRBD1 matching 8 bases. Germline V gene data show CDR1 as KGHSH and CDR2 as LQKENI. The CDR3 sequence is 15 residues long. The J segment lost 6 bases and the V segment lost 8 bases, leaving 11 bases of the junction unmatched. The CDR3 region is CASERGQGFAGELFF. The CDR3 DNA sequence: TGTGCCAGCGAAAGAGGACAGGGATTCGCCGGGGAGCTGTTTTTT.

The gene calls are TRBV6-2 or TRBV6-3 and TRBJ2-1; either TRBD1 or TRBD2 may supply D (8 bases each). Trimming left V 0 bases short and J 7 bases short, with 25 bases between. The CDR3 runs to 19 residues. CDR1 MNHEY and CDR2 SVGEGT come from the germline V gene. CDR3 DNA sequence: TGTGCCAGCAGTTACTCTACAGGGGGTCTGGGCGGGAGGAGGAATGAGCAGTTCTTC. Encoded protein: CASSYSTGGLGGRRNEQFF.

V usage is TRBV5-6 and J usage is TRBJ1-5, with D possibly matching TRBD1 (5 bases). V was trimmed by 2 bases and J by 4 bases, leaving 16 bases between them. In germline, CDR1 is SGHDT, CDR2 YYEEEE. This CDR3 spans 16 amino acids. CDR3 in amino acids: CASSLGDPLRNQPQHF. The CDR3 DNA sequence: TGTGCCAGCAGCTTAGGGGACCCTCTACGAAATCAGCCCCAGCATTTT.

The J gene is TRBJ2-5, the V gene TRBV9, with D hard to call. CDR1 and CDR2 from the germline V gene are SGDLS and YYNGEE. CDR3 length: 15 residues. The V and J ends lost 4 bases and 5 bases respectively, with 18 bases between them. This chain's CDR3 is CASSPHGNPYETQYF. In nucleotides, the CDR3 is TGTGCCAGCAGCCCCCATGGGAACCCGTATGAGACCCAGTACTTC. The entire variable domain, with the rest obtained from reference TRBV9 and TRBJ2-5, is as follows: DSGVTQTPKHLITATGQRVTLRCSPRSGDLSVYWYQQSLDQGLQFLIQYYNGEERAKGNILERFSAQQFPDLHSELNLSSLELGDSALYFCASSPHGNPYETQYFGPGTRLLVL.

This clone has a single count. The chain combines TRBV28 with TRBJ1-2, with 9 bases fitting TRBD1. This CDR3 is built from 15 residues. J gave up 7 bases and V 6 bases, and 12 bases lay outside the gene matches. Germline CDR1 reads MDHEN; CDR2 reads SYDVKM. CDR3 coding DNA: TGTGCCAGCAGCCCCCTCGGACAGGGGACGGGTGGCTACACCTTC. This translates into CASSPLGQGTGGYTF.

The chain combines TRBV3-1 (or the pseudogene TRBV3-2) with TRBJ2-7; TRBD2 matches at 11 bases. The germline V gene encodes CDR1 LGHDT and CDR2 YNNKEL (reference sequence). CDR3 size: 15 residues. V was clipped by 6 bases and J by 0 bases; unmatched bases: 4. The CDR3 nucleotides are TGTGCCAGCAGTCGCGGACTAGCGGGCTCCTACGAGCAGTACTTC. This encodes CASSRGLAGSYEQYF.

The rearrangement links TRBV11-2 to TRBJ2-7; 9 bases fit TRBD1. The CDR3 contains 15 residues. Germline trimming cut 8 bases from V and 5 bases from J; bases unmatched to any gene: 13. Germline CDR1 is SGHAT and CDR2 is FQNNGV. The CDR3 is CASGDNRGRVHEQYF. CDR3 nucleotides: TGTGCCAGCGGTGACAACAGGGGGCGCGTCCACGAGCAGTACTTC.

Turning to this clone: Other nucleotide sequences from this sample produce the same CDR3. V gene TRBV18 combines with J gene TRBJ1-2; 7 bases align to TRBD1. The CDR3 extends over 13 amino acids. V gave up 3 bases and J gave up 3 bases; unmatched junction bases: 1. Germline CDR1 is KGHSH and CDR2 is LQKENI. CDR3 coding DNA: TGTGCCAGCTCACCCGACAGGGACTATGGCTACACCTTC. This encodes CASSPDRDYGYTF.

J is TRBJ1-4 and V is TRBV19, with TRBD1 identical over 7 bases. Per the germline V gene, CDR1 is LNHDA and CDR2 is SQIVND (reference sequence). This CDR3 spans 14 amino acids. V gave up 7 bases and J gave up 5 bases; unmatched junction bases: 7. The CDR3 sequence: CASMETGRNEKLFF. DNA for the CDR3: TGTGCCAGTATGGAGACAGGGAGGAATGAAAAACTGTTTTTT.

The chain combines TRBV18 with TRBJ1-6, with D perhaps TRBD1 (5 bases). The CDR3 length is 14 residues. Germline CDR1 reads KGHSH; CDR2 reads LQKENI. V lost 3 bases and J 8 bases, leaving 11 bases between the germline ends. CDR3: CASSPGRVDSPLHF. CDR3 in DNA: TGTGCCAGCTCACCCGGCAGGGTTGATTCACCCCTCCACTTT.

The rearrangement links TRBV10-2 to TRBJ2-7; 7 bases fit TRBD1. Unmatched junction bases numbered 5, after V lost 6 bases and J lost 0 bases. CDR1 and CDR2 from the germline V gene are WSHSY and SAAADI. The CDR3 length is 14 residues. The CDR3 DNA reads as TGCGCCAGCAGGACGGGACAGAGCTCCTACGAGCAGTACTTC. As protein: CASRTGQSSYEQYF.

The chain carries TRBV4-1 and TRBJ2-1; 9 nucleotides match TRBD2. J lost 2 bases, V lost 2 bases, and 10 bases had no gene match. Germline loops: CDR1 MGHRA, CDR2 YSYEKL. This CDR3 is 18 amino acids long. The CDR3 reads CASSQFTTTSGAYNEQFF. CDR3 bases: TGCGCCAGCAGCCAATTCACTACGACTAGCGGAGCCTACAATGAGCAGTTCTTC.

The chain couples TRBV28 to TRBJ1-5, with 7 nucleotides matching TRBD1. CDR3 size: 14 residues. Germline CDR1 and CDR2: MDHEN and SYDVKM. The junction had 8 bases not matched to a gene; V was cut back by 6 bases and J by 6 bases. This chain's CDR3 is CASSLTGVPQPQHF. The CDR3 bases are TGTGCCAGCAGCTTAACAGGGGTTCCTCAGCCCCAGCATTTT.

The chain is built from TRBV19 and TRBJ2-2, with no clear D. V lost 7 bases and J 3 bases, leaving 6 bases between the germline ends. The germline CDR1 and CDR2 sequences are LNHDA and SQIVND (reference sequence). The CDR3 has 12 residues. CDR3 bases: TGTGCCAGTAAGCAGTACACCGGGGAGCTGTTTTTT. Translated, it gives CASKQYTGELFF.

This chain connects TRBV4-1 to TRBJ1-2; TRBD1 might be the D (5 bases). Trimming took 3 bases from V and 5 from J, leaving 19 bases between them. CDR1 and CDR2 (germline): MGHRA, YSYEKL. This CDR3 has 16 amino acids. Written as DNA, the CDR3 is TGCGCCAGCAGCCAGGGGACGGGGAGTGTTTTATATGGCTACACCTTC. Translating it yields CASSQGTGSVLYGYTF.